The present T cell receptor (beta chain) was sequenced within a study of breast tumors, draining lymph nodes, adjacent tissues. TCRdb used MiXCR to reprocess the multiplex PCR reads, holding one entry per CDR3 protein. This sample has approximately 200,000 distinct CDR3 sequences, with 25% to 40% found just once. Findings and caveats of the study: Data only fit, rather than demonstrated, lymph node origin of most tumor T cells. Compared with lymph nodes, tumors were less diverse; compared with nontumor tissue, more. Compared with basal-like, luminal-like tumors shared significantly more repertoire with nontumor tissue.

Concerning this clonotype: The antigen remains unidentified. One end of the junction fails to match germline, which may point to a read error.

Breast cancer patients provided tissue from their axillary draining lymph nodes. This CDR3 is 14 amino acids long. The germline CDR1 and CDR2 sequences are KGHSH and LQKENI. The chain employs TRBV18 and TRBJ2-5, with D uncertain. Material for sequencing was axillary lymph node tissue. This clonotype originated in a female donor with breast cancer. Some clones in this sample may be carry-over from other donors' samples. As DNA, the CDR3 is TGTGCCAGCTCACCAGTTGGGTTCCGAGAGGCCCAGTACTTC. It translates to CASSPVGFREAQYF.